The 13 T cell receptor beta chains below come from one sample, sequenced in a study of blood T cell repertoires in COVID-19. Sequenced by immunoSEQ multiplex PCR; TCRdb stores in-frame clones only, minus some. The sample has about 110,000 clones; roughly 70% are singletons. The material sequenced was peripheral blood. These receptors were taken from a woman between 40 and 50 years old with acute or convalescent COVID-19.

This sequence joins TRBV28 and TRBJ1-5; D is unresolved. Trimming cost V 3 bases and J 6 bases, with 12 bases left between them. The CDR3 consists of 14 residues. Per the germline V gene, CDR1 is MDHEN and CDR2 is SYDVKM. Written as DNA, the CDR3 is TGTGCCAGCAGTTTGGCCCTTCCTGGTCAGCCCCAGCATTTT. As protein: CASSLALPGQPQHF.

In this sample, this clone turned up many times. The chain is built from TRBV7-3 and TRBJ2-1; 7 bases are a match to TRBD1. CDR1 and CDR2 from the germline V gene are SGHTA and FQGTGA. This CDR3 contains 15 residues. The ends lost 5 bases at V and 1 base at J; junction bases unmatched: 5. As DNA, the CDR3 is TGTGCCAGCAGCCCACGACAGGGTTCCTACAATGAGCAGTTCTTC. It is translated as CASSPRQGSYNEQFF.

This clone was seen a few times. V usage is TRBV6-5 and J usage is TRBJ2-7; TRBD1 agrees at 8 bases. Per germline, CDR1 MNHEY and CDR2 SVGAGI. CDR3 length: 13 residues. The V segment lost 8 bases and the J segment 3 bases; nucleotides outside the gene matches: 6. The CDR3 spells CASGPGGSYEQYF. DNA of the CDR3: TGTGCCAGCGGACCAGGGGGCAGCTACGAGCAGTACTTC.

The chain combines TRBV29-1 with TRBJ1-1, with D unclear. The CDR3 contains 13 residues. CDR1 SQVTM and CDR2 ANQGSEA come from the germline V gene. V was pared by 6 bases and J by 0 bases, with 11 bases between. CDR3 in DNA: TGCAGCGTCTCCAGGAACATGAACACTGAAGCTTTCTTT. This sequence encodes CSVSRNMNTEAFF. Together with reference TRBV29-1 and TRBJ1-1, the CDR3 gives the full variable domain: SAVISQKPSRDICQRGTSLTIQCQVDSQVTMMFWYRQQPGQSLTLIATANQGSEATYESGFVIDKFPISRPNLTFSTLTVSNMSPEDSSIYLCSVSRNMNTEAFFGQGTRLTVV.

The rearrangement uses TRBV5-4 and TRBJ1-2; 7 bases line up with TRBD1. Germline lookup yields CDR1 SGHNT and CDR2 YYREEE (reference sequence). The length of the CDR3 is 14 residues. V was pared by 5 bases and J by 5 bases, with 9 bases of the junction left unmatched. CDR3 amino acids: CASSGAGQMYGYTF. As DNA, the CDR3 is TGTGCCAGCAGTGGGGCGGGACAGATGTATGGCTACACCTTC. Filled out from reference TRBV5-4 and TRBJ1-2, the complete variable domain reads ETGVTQSPTHLIKTRGQQVTLRCSSQSGHNTVSWYQQALGQGPQFIFQYYREEENGRGNFPPRFSGLQFPNYSSELNVNALELDDSALYLCASSGAGQMYGYTFGSGTRLTVV.

The chain recombines TRBV5-5 with TRBJ1-5; 7 bases match TRBD1. The junction had 3 bases not matched to a gene; V was cut back by 3 bases and J by 3 bases. Per the germline V gene, CDR1 is SGHKS and CDR2 is YYEKEE (reference sequence). The length of the CDR3 is 14 residues. Here the CDR3 reads CASSSGQVNQPQHF. CDR3 sequence (DNA): TGTGCCAGCAGCTCCGGACAGGTCAATCAGCCCCAGCATTTT.

The gene calls are TRBV6-2 or TRBV6-3 and TRBJ2-1; 11 nucleotides match TRBD1. V shed 2 bases and J 6 bases; nucleotides not matched to a gene: 6. The CDR3 is made up of 16 amino acids. Germline-derived CDR1 and CDR2 are MNHEY and SVGEGT. CDR3 protein: CASSYNEGTGGNEQFF. For the CDR3, the DNA is TGTGCCAGCAGTTACAATGAAGGGACAGGGGGCAATGAGCAGTTCTTC.

This chain connects TRBV11-2 to TRBJ2-2; TRBD1 might be the D (6 bases). Germline values: CDR1 SGHAT, CDR2 FQNNGV. This CDR3 comprises 16 residues. Trimming removed 2 bases from V and 7 bases from J, with 17 bases in between. The CDR3 DNA sequence: TGTGCCAGCAGCTTACCGAGTTTCAAGGGGGACGGGGAGCTGTTTTTT. Amino acid sequence: CASSLPSFKGDGELFF.

The rearrangement uses TRBV14 and TRBJ2-3, with D perhaps TRBD2 (6 bases). Germline loops: CDR1 SGHDN, CDR2 FVKESK. The CDR3 contains 15 residues. The ends were cut back, 1 base at V and 2 bases at J, with 10 bases in the middle. The CDR3 DNA sequence: TGTGCCAGCAGCCAAGTTGGGGGGATCACAGATACGCAGTATTTT. Its protein is CASSQVGGITDTQYF. The complete variable domain, with remaining parts taken from reference TRBV14 and TRBJ2-3, reads EAGVTQFPSHSVIEKGQTVTLRCDPISGHDNLYWYRRVMGKEIKFLLHFVKESKQDESGMPNNRFLAERTGGTYSTLKVQPAELEDSGVYFCASSQVGGITDTQYFGPGTRLTVL.

This CDR3 is CASRQDRDRETQYF. The DNA of the CDR3 is TGTGCCAGCAGACAGGACAGGGATCGGGAGACCCAGTACTTC. V usage is TRBV6-5 and J usage is TRBJ2-5, with 8 bases fitting TRBD1. Looked up from germline, CDR1 is MNHEY and CDR2 is SVGAGI. With 6 bases clipped from V and 5 bases from J, the junction kept 8 bases outside the gene matches. The length of the CDR3 is 14 residues.

This clone was observed a few times. The genes are TRBV6-5 and TRBJ1-1; the D is unclear. The CDR3 runs 13 residues. Trimming shortened V by 6 bases and J by 0 bases, and 8 bases separated the two germline ends. The germline gives CDR1 MNHEY, CDR2 SVGAGI. The CDR3 DNA sequence: TGTGCCAGCAGCGAGGGAGTGAACACTGAAGCTTTCTTT. Its protein is CASSEGVNTEAFF.

This clone was counted ten times or more. The chain carries TRBV15 and TRBJ1-3; 9 bases match TRBD1. V shed 8 bases and J 0 bases; nucleotides not matched to a gene: 2. Germline loops: CDR1 LNHNV, CDR2 YYDKDF (reference sequence). The CDR3 length is 14 residues. The CDR3 region is CATGQGSSGNTIYF. The CDR3 nucleotides are TGTGCCACCGGACAGGGGAGCTCTGGAAACACCATATATTTT.

This sequence joins TRBV18 and TRBJ2-1; TRBD2 is a possible D gene (6 bases). Germline CDR1 is KGHSH and CDR2 is LQKENI. The germline V and J ends were trimmed by 7 bases and 6 bases, with 16 bases remaining between them. The CDR3 sequence is 14 residues long. CDR3 loop: CASLQNKEGNEQFF. CDR3 bases: TGTGCCAGCTTACAGAACAAGGAGGGCAATGAGCAGTTCTTC.